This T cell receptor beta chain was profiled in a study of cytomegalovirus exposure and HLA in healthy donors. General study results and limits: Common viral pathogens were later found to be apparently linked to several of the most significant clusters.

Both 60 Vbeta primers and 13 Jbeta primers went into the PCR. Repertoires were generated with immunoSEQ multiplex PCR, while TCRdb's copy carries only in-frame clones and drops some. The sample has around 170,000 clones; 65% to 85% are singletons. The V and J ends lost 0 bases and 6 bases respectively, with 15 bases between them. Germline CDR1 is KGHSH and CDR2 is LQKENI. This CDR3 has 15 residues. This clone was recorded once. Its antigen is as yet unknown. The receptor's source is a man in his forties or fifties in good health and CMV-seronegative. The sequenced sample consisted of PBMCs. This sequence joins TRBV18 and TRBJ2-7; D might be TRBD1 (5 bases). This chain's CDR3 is CASSPPFGREAEQYF. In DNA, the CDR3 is TGTGCCAGCTCACCACCTTTCGGCAGGGAAGCCGAGCAGTACTTC.